This T cell receptor beta chain stems from a study of human T cells and chemical hapten exposure. Study-wide background: Upper inner arm skin measuring roughly 2 cm by roughly 2 cm received 2% DPC for sensitization. Yields of TCR per sample differed, chiefly owing to small differences in pooled library volume.

The sample's time point: patch test 1, 2 weeks after DPC sensitization. Treatment given: therapeutic diphenylcyclopropenone sensitization with weekly scalp DPC. TCRdb itself ran the RACE reads through MiXCR, one entry per CDR3 protein. Altogether more than 95,000 distinct CDR3 sequences are present, around 10% being singletons, with the ten largest covering around 1.5%. In its sample, this clonotype was seen many times. The CDR3 extends over 15 amino acids. Germline CDR1 is MNHEY and CDR2 is SVGAGI. V was cut by 0 bases and J by 8 bases, with 14 bases left in between. The TCR sequence derives from a woman aged 45-65 years with alopecia areata. Some clones in this sample may be carry-over from other donors' samples. The sequencing used whole blood, collected in connection with sensitization to the hapten diphenylcyclopropenone (DPC). The chain is built from TRBV6-5 and TRBJ2-1; maybe TRBD2 (7 bases). Here the CDR3 reads CASSYSRGAGYEQFF. Here the CDR3 DNA reads TGTGCCAGCAGTTACTCTCGGGGGGCGGGGTATGAGCAGTTCTTC.